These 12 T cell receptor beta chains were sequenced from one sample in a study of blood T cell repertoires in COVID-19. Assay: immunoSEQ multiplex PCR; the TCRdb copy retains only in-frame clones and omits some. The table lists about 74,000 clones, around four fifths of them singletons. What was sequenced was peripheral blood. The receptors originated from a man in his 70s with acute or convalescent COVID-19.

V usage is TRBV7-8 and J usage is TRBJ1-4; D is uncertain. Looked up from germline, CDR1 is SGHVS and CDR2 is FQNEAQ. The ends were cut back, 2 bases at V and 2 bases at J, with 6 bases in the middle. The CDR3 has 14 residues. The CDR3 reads CASSLLATNEKLFF. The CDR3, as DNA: TGTGCCAGCAGCTTATTAGCGACTAATGAAAAACTGTTTTTT.

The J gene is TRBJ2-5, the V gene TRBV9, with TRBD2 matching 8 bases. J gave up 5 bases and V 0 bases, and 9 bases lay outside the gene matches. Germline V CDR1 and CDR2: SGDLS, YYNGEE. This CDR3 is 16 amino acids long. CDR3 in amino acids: CASSVESGGGAETQYF. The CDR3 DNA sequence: TGTGCCAGCAGCGTAGAATCCGGGGGGGGTGCGGAGACCCAGTACTTC.

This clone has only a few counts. CDR3 sequence (DNA): TGTGCCAGCAGCAACGAAAGGGGATCCGGCTATAATTCACCCCTCCACTTT. Protein sequence: CASSNERGSGYNSPLHF. The rearrangement joins TRBV21-1 to TRBJ1-6; TRBD1 is taken as the D call from the table, unchecked against the DNA. TRBV21-1 is designated a pseudogene. The CDR3 has 17 amino acids.

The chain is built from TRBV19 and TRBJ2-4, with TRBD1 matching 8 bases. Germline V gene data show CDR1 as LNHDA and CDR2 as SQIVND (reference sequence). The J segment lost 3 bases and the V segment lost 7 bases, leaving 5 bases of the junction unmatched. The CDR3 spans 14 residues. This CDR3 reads CASTEGQGKNIQYF. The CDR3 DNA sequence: TGTGCCAGTACGGAAGGACAGGGCAAAAACATTCAGTACTTC.

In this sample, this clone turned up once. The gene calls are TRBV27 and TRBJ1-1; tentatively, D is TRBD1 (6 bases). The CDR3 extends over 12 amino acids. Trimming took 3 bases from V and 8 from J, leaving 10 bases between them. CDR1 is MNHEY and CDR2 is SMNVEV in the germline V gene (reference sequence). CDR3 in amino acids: CASSLPTGEAFF. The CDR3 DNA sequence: TGTGCCAGCAGTTTGCCTACAGGGGAAGCTTTCTTT.

CDR3 in amino acids: CASIGANNSPLHF. The CDR3 bases are TGTGCCAGCATCGGTGCCAATAATTCACCCCTCCACTTT. The chain recombines TRBV11-1 with TRBJ1-6; D uncertain. Germline CDR1 and CDR2: SGHAT and FQDESV (reference sequence). Trimming took 7 bases from V and 5 from J, leaving 9 bases between them. The CDR3 runs to 13 residues.

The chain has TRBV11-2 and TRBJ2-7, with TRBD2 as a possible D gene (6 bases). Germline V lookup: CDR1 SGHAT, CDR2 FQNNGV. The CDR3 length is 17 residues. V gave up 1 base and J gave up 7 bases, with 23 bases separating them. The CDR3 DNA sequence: TGTGCCAGCAGCTTAGGTTTCACTAGCCTGCTCCTACGAGAGCAGTACTTC. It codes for CASSLGFTSLLLREQYF.

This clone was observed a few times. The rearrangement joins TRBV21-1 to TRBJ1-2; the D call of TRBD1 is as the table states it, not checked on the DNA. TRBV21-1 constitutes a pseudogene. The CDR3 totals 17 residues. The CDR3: CASSKALGQGLIAGYTF. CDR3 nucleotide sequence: TGTGCCAGCAGCAAAGCCCTGGGACAGGGACTAATCGCTGGCTACACCTTC.

CDR3 sequence: CASSLERGRFGVSTDTQYF. The CDR3 region has the DNA TGTGCCAGCAGCTTGGAGAGGGGGCGTTTTGGGGTTAGCACAGATACGCAGTATTTT. The V call is TRBV5-4, the J call TRBJ2-3; 7 nucleotides match TRBD1. This CDR3 is 19 amino acids long. Germline CDR1 is SGHNT and CDR2 is YYREEE (reference sequence). With 0 bases clipped from V and 0 bases from J, the junction kept 13 bases outside the gene matches. Full variable domain (missing parts from reference TRBV5-4 and TRBJ2-3): ETGVTQSPTHLIKTRGQQVTLRCSSQSGHNTVSWYQQALGQGPQFIFQYYREEENGRGNFPPRFSGLQFPNYSSELNVNALELDDSALYLCASSLERGRFGVSTDTQYFGPGTRLTVL.

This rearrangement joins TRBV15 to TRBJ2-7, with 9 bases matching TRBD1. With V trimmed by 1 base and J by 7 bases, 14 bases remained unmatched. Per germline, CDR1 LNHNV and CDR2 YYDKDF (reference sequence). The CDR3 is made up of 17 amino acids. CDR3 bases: TGTGCCACCAGCAGAGGGGGCCGGACAGGGGCAATTGAGGAGCAGTACTTC. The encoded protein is CATSRGGRTGAIEEQYF.

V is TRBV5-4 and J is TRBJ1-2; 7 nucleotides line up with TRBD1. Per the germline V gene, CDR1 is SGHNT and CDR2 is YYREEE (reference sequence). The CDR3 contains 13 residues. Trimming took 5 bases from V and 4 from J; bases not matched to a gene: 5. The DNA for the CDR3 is TGTGCCAGCAGACCCGGACAGGCCTATGGCTACACCTTC. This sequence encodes CASRPGQAYGYTF.

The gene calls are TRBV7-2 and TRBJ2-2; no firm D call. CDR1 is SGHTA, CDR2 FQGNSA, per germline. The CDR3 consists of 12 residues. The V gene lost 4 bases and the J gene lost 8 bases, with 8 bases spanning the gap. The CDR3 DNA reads TGTGCCAGCAGCTCCGTGTTTGGGGAGCTGTTTTTT. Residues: CASSSVFGELFF.